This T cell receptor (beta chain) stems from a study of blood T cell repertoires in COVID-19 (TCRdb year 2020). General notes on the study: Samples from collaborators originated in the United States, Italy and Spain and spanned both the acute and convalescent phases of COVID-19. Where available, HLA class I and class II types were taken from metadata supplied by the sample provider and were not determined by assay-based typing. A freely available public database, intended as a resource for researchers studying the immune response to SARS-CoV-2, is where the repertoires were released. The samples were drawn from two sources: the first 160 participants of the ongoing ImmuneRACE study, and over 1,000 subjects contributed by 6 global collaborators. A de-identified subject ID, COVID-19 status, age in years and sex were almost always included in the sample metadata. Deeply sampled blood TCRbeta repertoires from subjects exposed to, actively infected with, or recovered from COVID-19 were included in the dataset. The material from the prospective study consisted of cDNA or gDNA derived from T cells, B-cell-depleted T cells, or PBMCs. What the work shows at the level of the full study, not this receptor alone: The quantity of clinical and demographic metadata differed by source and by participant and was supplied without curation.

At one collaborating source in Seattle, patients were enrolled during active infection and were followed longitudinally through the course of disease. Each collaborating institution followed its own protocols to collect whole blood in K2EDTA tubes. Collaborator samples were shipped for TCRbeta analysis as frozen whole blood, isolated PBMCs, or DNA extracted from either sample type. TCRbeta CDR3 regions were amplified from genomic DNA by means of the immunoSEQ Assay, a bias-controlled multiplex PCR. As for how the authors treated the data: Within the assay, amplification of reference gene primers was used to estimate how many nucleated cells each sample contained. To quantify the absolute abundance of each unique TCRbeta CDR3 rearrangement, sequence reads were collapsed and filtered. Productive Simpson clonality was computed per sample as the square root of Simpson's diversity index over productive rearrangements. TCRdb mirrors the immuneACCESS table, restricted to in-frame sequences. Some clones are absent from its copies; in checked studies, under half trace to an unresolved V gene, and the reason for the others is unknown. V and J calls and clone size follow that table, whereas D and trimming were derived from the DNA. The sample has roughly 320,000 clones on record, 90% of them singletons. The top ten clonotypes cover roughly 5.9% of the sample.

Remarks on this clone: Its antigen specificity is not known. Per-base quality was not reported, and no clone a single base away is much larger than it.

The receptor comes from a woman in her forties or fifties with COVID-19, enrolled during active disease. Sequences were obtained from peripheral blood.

In nucleotide form, the sequence is TGTGCCTGGAAGCCTTGGCCCGGGAGGGGATCTTCTGGAAACACCATATATTTT. This is translated as CAWKPWPGRGSSGNTIYF. The V and J genes are TRBV30 and TRBJ1-3; TRBD1 could be the D gene, as 5 bases match. V sheds 4 bases and J sheds 1 base, leaving 23 bases between their ends. According to the germline V gene (reference sequence), CDR1 reads GTSNPN and CDR2 reads SVGIG. The CDR3 covers 18 residues, taking in both the cysteine and the phenylalanine. Only the CDR3 DNA stays, 54 bases, in frame from base 1.